The TCR beta chain under discussion was sequenced for a study of a mutant IDH1 vaccine in newly diagnosed glioma. Time point denoted: week 5, during vaccination. The vaccine gave 300 ug of a 20-mer mutant IDH1 peptide subcutaneously per dose. Profiled with immunoSEQ multiplex PCR; TCRdb holds only in-frame clones, not every one. Among around 56,000 clones, 82% were seen once, and the ten largest hold 3% to 3.5%. Germline V lookup: CDR1 MGHDK, CDR2 SYGVNS. V gave up 4 bases and J gave up 1 base, with 10 bases separating them. The CDR3 extends over 14 amino acids. About this clone itself: Its antigen remains unidentified.

This sample comprised PBMCs, obtained from a glioma patient whose treatment included an IDH1 peptide vaccine. The rearrangement links TRBV25-1 to TRBJ1-2, with D maybe TRBD1 (6 bases). The source is a woman younger than 35 with glioma. Some clones in this sample may be carry-over from other donors' samples. For the CDR3, the DNA is TGTGCCAGCAGTGTTGCAGGGGATAACTATGGCTACACCTTC. Amino acids: CASSVAGDNYGYTF.